This T cell receptor beta chain was documented in a study of Ad26.COV2.S vaccination and SARS-CoV-2 variants. Overall study context: Intramuscularly, Ad26.COV2.S was given either once or twice, 56 days apart. Overall study findings and caveats: Substantial breadth was reported for post-vaccination spike-specific CD8+ and CD4+ T cells.

Comments on this clone: Its specificity is not known.

The CDR3 has 15 residues. Germline CDR1 is LNHNV and CDR2 is YYDKDF (reference sequence). Trimming took 2 bases from V and 2 from J, leaving 13 bases between them. Treatment reported: around 19 received Ad26.COV2.S at low or high dose, single or two shots; roughly five received placebo; per-sample allocation not given. Sampling was done on day 63 after the first vaccine or placebo injection. Profiling relied on immunoSEQ multiplex PCR, and the TCRdb table lists in-frame clones only, not all of them. The table shows 320,000 or so clones, with roughly 90% occurring only once. The source material was peripheral blood, sampled in a trial of Ad26.COV2.S vaccine versus placebo. The chain uses TRBV15 and TRBJ2-7; D possibly matches TRBD1 or TRBD2 (5 bases each). The clonotype originates from a person aged 18-65 years who received the Ad26.COV2.S COVID-19 vaccine or a placebo. CDR3 amino acids: CATSRPGTVTYEQYF. The CDR3 nucleotides are TGTGCCACCAGCAGACCCGGGACGGTTACCTACGAGCAGTACTTC.